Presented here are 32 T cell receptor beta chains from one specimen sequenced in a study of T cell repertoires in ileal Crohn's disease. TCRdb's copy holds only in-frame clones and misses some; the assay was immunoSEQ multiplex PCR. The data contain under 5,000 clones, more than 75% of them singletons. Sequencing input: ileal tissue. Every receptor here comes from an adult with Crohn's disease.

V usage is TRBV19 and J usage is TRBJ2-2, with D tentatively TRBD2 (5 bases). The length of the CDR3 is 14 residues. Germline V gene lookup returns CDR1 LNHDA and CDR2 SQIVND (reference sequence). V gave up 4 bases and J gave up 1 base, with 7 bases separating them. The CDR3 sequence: CASSRTGNTGELFF. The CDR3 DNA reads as TGTGCCAGTAGTAGGACTGGGAACACCGGGGAGCTGTTTTTT.

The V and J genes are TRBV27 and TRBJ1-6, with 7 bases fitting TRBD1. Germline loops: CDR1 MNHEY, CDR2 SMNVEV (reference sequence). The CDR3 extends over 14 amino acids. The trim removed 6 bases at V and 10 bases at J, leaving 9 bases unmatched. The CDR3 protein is CASSLQGGRSPLHF. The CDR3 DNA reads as TGTGCCAGCAGCCTCCAGGGGGGTAGGTCACCCCTCCACTTT.

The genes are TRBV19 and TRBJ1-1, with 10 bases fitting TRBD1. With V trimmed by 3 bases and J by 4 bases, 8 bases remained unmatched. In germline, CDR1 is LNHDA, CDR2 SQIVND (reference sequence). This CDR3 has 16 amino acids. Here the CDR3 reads CASSIPDRGLSTEAFF. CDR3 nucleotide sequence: TGTGCCAGTAGTATTCCTGACAGGGGGCTGAGCACTGAAGCTTTCTTT.

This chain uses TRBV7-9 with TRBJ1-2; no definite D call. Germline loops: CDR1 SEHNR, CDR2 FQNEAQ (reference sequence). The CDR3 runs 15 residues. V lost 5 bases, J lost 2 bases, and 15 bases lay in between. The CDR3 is CASSASGGINYGYTF. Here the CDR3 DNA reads TGTGCCAGCAGCGCCTCGGGAGGGATCAACTATGGCTACACCTTC.

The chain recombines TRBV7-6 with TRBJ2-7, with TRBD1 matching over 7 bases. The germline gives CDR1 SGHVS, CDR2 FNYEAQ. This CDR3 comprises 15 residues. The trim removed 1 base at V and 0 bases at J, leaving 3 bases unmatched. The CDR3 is CASSLEGQSSYEQYF. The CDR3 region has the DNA TGTGCCAGCAGCTTAGAGGGACAGAGCTCCTACGAGCAGTACTTC.

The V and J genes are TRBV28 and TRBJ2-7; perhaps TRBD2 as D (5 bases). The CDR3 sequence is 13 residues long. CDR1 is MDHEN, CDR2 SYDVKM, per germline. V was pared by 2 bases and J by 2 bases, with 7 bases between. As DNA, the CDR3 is TGTGCCAGCAGTTTAGGACTTGCCTACGAGCAGTACTTC. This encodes CASSLGLAYEQYF. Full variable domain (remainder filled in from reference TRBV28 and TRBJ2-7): DVKVTQSSRYLVKRTGEKVFLECVQDMDHENMFWYRQDPGLGLRLIYFSYDVKMKEKGDIPEGYSVSREKKERFSLILESASTNQTSMYLCASSLGLAYEQYFGPGTRLTVT.

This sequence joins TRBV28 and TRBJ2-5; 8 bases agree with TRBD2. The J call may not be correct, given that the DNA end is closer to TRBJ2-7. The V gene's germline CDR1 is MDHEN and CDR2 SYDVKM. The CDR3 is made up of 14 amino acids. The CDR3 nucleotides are TGTGCCAGCAGTCCCGGGGGGGCGGACTACGAGCAGTACTTC. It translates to CASSPGGADYEQYF.

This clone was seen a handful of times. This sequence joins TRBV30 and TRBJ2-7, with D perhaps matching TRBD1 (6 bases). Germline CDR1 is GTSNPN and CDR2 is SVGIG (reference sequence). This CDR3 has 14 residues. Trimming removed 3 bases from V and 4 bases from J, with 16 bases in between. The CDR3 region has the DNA TGTGCCTGGAGCTCAGGGCCAGGGGAGTACGAGCAGTACTTC. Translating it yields CAWSSGPGEYEQYF.

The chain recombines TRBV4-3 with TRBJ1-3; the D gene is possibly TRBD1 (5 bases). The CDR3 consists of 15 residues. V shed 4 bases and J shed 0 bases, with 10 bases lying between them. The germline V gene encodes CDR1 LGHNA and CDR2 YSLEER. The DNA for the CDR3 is TGCGCCAGCAGCCCAGGGATCGGCTCTGGAAACACCATATATTTT. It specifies CASSPGIGSGNTIYF.

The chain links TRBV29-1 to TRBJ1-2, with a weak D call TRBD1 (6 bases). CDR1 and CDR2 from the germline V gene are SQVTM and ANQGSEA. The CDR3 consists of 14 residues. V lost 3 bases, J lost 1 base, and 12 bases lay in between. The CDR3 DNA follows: TGCAGCGTTGATCCAGGGGCGAATAACTATGGCTACACCTTC. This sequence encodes CSVDPGANNYGYTF.

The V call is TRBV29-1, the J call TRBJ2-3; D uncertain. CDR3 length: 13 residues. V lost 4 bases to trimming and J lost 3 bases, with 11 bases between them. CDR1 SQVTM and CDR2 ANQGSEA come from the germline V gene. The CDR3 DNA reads TGCAGCGTTGGATTCACTTCGACAGATACGCAGTATTTT. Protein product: CSVGFTSTDTQYF.

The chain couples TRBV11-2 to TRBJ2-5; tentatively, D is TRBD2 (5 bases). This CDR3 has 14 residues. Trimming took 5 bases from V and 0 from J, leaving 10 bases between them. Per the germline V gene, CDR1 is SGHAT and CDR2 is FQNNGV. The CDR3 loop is CASSTGLNQETQYF. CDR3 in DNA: TGTGCCAGCAGCACCGGACTCAACCAAGAGACCCAGTACTTC.

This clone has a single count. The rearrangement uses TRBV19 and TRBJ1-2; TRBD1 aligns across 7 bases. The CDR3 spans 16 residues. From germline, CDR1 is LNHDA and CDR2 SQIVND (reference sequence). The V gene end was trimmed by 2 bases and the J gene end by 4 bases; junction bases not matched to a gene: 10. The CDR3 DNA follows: TGTGCCAGTAGTATATCAAAACAGGGGACAAGCTATGGCTACACCTTC. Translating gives CASSISKQGTSYGYTF.

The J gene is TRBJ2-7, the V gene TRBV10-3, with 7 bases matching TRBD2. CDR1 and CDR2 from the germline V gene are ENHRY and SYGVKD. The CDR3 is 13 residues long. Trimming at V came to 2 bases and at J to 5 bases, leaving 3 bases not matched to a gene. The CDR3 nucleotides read TGTGCCATCAGTGAGCGGGAGGTGAACGAGCAGTACTTC. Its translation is CAISEREVNEQYF.

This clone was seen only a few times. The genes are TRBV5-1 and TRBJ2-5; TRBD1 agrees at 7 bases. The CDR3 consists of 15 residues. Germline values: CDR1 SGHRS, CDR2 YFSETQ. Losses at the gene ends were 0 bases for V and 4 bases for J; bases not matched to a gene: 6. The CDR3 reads CASSLGDRDRETQYF. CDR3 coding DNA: TGCGCCAGCAGCTTGGGGGACAGAGATCGAGAGACCCAGTACTTC.

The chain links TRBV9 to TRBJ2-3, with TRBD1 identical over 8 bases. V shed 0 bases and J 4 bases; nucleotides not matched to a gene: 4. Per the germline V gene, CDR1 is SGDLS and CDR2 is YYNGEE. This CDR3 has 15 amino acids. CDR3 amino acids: CASSVVAGGADTQYF. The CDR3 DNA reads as TGTGCCAGCAGCGTAGTCGCAGGGGGCGCAGATACGCAGTATTTT.

The CDR3 region has the DNA TGCGCCAGCAGCTTTGGCCGTTCTAGCGGGATCTCCTACAATGAGCAGTTCTTC. Encoded protein: CASSFGRSSGISYNEQFF. This rearrangement joins TRBV5-1 to TRBJ2-1, with TRBD2 matching over 9 bases. V trimming: 2 bases; J trimming: 0 bases; junction bases outside the gene matches: 9. The CDR3 covers 18 residues. Germline CDR1 reads SGHRS; CDR2 reads YFSETQ.

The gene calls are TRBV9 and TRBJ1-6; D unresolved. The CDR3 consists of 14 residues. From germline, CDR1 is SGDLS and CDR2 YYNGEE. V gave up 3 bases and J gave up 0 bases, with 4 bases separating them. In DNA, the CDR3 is TGTGCCAGCAGCGAGAGCTCCTATAATTCACCCCTCCACTTT. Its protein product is CASSESSYNSPLHF.

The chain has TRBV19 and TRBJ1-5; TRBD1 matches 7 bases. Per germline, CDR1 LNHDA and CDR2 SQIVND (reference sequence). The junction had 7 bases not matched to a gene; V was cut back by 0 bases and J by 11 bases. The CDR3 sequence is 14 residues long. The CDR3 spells CASSIDTGVGAQHF. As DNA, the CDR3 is TGTGCCAGTAGTATAGATACAGGGGTAGGAGCCCAGCATTTT.

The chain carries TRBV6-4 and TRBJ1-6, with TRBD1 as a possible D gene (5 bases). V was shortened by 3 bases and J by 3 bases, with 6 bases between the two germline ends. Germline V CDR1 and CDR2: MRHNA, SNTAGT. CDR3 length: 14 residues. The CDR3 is CASSETGYNSPLHF. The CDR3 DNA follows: TGTGCCAGCAGTGAAACAGGCTATAATTCACCCCTCCACTTT.

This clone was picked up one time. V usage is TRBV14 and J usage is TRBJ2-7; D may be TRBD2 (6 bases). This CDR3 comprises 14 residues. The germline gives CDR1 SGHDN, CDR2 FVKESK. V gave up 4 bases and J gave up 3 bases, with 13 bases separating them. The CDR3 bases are TGTGCCAGCAGCCTCAGTTTCGGGGGCTACGAGCAGTACTTC. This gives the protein CASSLSFGGYEQYF.

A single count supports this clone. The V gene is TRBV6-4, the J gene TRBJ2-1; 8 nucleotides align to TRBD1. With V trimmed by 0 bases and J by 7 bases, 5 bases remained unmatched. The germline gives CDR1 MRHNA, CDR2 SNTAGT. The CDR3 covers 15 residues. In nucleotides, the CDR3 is TGTGCCAGCAGTGACTCGATGGGACAGGCTAATGAGCAGTTCTTC. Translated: CASSDSMGQANEQFF.

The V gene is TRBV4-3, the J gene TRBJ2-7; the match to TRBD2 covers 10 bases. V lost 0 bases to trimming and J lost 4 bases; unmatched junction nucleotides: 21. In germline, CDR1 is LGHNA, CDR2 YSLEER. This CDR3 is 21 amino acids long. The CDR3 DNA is TGCGCCAGCAGCCAAGAAGCGTCAGGGAGCGGGAGGGCCGAGTCGTCGTACGAGCAGTACTTC. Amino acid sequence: CASSQEASGSGRAESSYEQYF.

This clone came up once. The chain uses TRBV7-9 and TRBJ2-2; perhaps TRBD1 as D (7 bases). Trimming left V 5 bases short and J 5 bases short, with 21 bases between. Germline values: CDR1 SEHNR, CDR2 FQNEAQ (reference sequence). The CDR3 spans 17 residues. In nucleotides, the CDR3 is TGTGCCAGCAGCCCCACCAAAGGGGGGACAGTGACCGGGGAGCTGTTTTTT. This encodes CASSPTKGGTVTGELFF.

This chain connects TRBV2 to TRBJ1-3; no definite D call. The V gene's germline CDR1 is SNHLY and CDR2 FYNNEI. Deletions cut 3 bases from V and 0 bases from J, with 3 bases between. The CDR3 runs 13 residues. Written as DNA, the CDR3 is TGTGCCAGCAGTGACAGCTCTGGAAACACCATATATTTT. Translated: CASSDSSGNTIYF.

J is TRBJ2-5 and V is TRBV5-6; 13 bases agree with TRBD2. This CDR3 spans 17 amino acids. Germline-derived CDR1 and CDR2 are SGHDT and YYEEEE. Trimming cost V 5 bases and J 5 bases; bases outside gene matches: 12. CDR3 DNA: TGTGCCAGCAGACCTGGACTAGCGGGGGACGTTATGGAGACCCAGTACTTC. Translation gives CASRPGLAGDVMETQYF.

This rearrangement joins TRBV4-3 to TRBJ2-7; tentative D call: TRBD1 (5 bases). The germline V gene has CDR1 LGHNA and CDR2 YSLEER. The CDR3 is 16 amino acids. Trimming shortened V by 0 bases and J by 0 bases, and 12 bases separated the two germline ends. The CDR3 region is CASSQDWGSSSYEQYF. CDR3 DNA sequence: TGCGCCAGCAGCCAAGATTGGGGCAGTAGCTCCTACGAGCAGTACTTC.

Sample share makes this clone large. The CDR3 loop is CATRGARTDTQYF. DNA for the CDR3: TGTGCCACCAGGGGCGCACGCACAGATACGCAGTATTTT. The chain combines TRBV15 with TRBJ2-3; the D is unclear. The CDR3 spans 13 residues. CDR1 and CDR2 (germline): LNHNV, YYDKDF (reference sequence). Trimming shortened V by 6 bases and J by 1 base, and 8 bases separated the two germline ends.

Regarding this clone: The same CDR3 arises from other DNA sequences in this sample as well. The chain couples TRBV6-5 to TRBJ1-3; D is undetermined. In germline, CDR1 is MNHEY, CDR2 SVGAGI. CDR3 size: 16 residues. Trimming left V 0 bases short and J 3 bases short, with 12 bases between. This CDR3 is CASSYSISGSGNTIYF. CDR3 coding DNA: TGTGCCAGCAGTTACTCGATCTCGGGTAGTGGAAACACCATATATTTT.

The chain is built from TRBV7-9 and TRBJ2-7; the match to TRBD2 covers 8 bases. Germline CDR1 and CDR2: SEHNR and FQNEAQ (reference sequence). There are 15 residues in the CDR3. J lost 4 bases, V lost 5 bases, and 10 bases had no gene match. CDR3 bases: TGTGCCAGCAGCCATTACGGGACTAGAAGTTACGAGCAGTACTTC. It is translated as CASSHYGTRSYEQYF.

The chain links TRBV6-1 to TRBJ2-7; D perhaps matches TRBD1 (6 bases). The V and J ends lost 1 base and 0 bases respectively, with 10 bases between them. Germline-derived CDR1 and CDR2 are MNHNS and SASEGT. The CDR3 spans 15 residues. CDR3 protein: CASSEGGGPSYEQYF. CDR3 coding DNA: TGTGCCAGCAGTGAAGGTGGGGGCCCCTCCTACGAGCAGTACTTC.

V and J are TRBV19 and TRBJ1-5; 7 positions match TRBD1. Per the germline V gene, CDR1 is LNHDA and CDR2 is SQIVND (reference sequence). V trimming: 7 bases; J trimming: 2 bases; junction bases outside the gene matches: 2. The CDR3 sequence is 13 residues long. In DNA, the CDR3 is TGTGCCAGTACTACAGGGGGCAATCAGCCCCAGCATTTT. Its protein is CASTTGGNQPQHF.